The clone carrying this TCR beta chain was found many times. Its target is unknown. Trimming took off 5 bases at V and 1 base at J, with 11 bases between the two ends. Germline V gene sequence: CDR1 SGHAT, CDR2 FQNNGV. The CDR3 extends over 15 amino acids. The sample originates from a study of CD8 T cells in ankylosing spondylitis. Quantitative 5'-RACE with molecular barcodes generated TCR beta libraries. MiXCR, applied by TCRdb to the 5' RACE reads, yields one record per CDR3 protein. This sample has about 340,000 distinct CDR3 sequences; approximately 8% occur once, and the top ten carry 13% to 15%. Overall study findings and caveats: Existing reports had already noted some motif variants in reactive arthritis synovial fluid and blood. Among TCR beta sequences, a motif of several highly homologous variants appeared characteristic of ankylosing spondylitis blood. Clones linked to disease were reported to show significant enrichment in matched ankylosing spondylitis synovial fluid. CD8+ by phenotype, disease-linked clones were relatively rare in peripheral blood.

The gene calls are TRBV11-2 and TRBJ2-2; D not resolved. The sequence came from a male donor with ankylosing spondylitis. The sample was blood, either unsorted or a sorted T cell fraction (not recorded which). The CDR3 coding sequence is TGTGCCAGCAGCCCCAATTCAGAGAACACCGGGGAGCTGTTTTTT. Its translation is CASSPNSENTGELFF.